The 13 T cell receptor beta chains given below trace back to one sample, sequenced in a study of siplizumab effects on memory and regulatory T cells (dated by TCRdb to between 2018 and 2021). Library preparation used the immunoSEQ multiplex PCR assay. Imported from immuneACCESS, the table was reduced by TCRdb to in-frame sequences with V and J called. These copies leave out some clones; in studies compared against another copy, an unresolved V gene accounts for under half, and the cause of the remainder is not known. The sample includes some 81,000 clones, with around 95% observed a single time. The ten top clones hold around 20% of the sample. The sequenced sample consisted of CD8+ T cells sorted from blood. The source of these receptors is a human donor in good health.

The CDR3 region has the DNA TGTGCCATCAGTGAGAGTCAGGGGGTGAACACTGAAGCTTTCTTT. Protein sequence: CAISESQGVNTEAFF. The rearrangement joins TRBV10-3 to TRBJ1-1; 7 bases match TRBD1. CDR1 and CDR2 (germline): ENHRY, SYGVKD. The CDR3 extends over 15 amino acids. V was pared by 2 bases and J by 0 bases, with 3 bases of the junction left unmatched.

This chain connects TRBV6-6 to TRBJ1-4; no clear D. Trimming left V 0 bases short and J 8 bases short, with 10 bases between. Germline CDR1 MNHNY, CDR2 SVGAGI (reference sequence). This CDR3 spans 14 amino acids. The CDR3 nucleotides are TGTGCCAGCAGTTACTCTATACAGCAAGAAAAACTGTTTTTT. It encodes CASSYSIQQEKLFF.

The CDR3 DNA reads as TGTGCCAGCAGCACCCGACAGGGGGAATTCAATGAGCAGTTCTTC. Residues: CASSTRQGEFNEQFF. This chain joins TRBV11-2 and TRBJ2-1; 9 nucleotides match TRBD1. V dropped 5 bases and J dropped 6; count of bases not matched to a gene: 8. The length of the CDR3 is 15 residues. Germline V gene data show CDR1 as SGHAT and CDR2 as FQNNGV.

The chain uses TRBV28 and TRBJ1-6; the D is unclear. The V end was cut by 5 bases, the J end by 2 bases, with 16 bases between. This CDR3 is built from 17 residues. Germline V gene data show CDR1 as MDHEN and CDR2 as SYDVKM. The CDR3 DNA is TGTGCCAGCAGTCCCCCCGTTTTTCGGACCTATAATTCACCCCTCCACTTT. Amino acid sequence: CASSPPVFRTYNSPLHF.

V and J are TRBV4-1 and TRBJ2-7, with TRBD1 matching 9 bases. This CDR3 region has 17 residues. Trimming removed 3 bases from V and 4 bases from J; junction bases left unmatched: 13. Germline V gives CDR1 MGHRA, CDR2 YSYEKL. The CDR3, as DNA: TGCGCCAGCAGCCAGACACAGGGGGCGCTTCGAGGATACGAGCAGTACTTC. It specifies CASSQTQGALRGYEQYF.

The chain uses TRBV6-1 and TRBJ2-1; 7 bases are shared with TRBD1. The J segment lost 3 bases and the V segment lost 4 bases, leaving 9 bases of the junction unmatched. The CDR3 extends over 16 amino acids. CDR1 MNHNS and CDR2 SASEGT come from the germline V gene. CDR3 coding DNA: TGTGCCAGCAGTGGACCGAGACAGGGCAACTACAATGAGCAGTTCTTC. Amino acids: CASSGPRQGNYNEQFF.

This clone was observed a few times. This sequence joins TRBV4-1 and TRBJ1-1; maybe TRBD1 (5 bases). Trimming took off 5 bases at V and 1 base at J, with 20 bases between the two ends. The CDR3 spans 17 residues. Per germline, CDR1 MGHRA and CDR2 YSYEKL. CDR3 residues: CASSTPPEGRWNTEAFF. The CDR3 coding sequence is TGCGCCAGCAGCACTCCCCCAGAGGGACGATGGAACACTGAAGCTTTCTTT.

This rearrangement joins TRBV7-8 to TRBJ1-5; D unclear. In germline, CDR1 is SGHVS, CDR2 FQNEAQ. CDR3 length: 17 amino acids. Trimming took off 1 base at V and 4 bases at J, with 17 bases between the two ends. The CDR3 region has the DNA TGTGCCAGCAGCTTAGTAAACTCCCGGACGTTGAATCAGCCCCAGCATTTT. It translates to CASSLVNSRTLNQPQHF.

V gene TRBV28 combines with J gene TRBJ1-5; D possibly corresponds to TRBD1 (6 bases). The germline V gene encodes CDR1 MDHEN and CDR2 SYDVKM. Between the trimmed V and J ends, which lost 6 bases and 6 bases, there was a span of 15 bases. This CDR3 contains 14 residues. Here the CDR3 DNA reads TGTGCCAGCAGAAAGAGACAGGAGACTCAGCCCCAGCATTTT. Its translation: CASRKRQETQPQHF.

This clone was seen a single time. The chain carries TRBV28 and TRBJ2-3; TRBD1 might be the D (6 bases). Trimming shortened V by 5 bases and J by 4 bases, and 16 bases separated the two germline ends. CDR3 length: 15 residues. In germline, CDR1 is MDHEN, CDR2 SYDVKM. CDR3 amino acids: CASSVHKGVSDTQYF. CDR3 coding DNA: TGTGCCAGCAGTGTACATAAGGGGGTTTCAGATACGCAGTATTTT.

This clone was seen a single time. This chain uses TRBV9 with TRBJ2-7, with TRBD2 identical over 10 bases. The CDR3 is 15 residues long. The V gene's germline CDR1 is SGDLS and CDR2 YYNGEE. The V segment lost 3 bases and the J segment 3 bases; nucleotides outside the gene matches: 6. The CDR3 DNA sequence: TGTGCCAGCAGCGAAGCTAGCGGGAGAAGCTACGAGCAGTACTTC. This encodes CASSEASGRSYEQYF.

The chain recombines TRBV4-1 with TRBJ2-5, with a possible D match to TRBD1 (6 bases). CDR3 length: 16 residues. Germline V CDR1 and CDR2: MGHRA, YSYEKL. The V end lost 0 bases, the J end lost 3 bases, and 14 bases lay between the germline ends. The CDR3: CASSQDGWTEKETQYF. As DNA, the CDR3 is TGCGCCAGCAGCCAAGATGGGTGGACAGAGAAAGAGACCCAGTACTTC.

The J gene is TRBJ2-1, the V gene TRBV5-6; D perhaps matches TRBD2 (5 bases). Trimming left V 4 bases short and J 4 bases short, with 15 bases between. Germline V gene lookup returns CDR1 SGHDT and CDR2 YYEEEE. The CDR3 covers 15 residues. The CDR3 bases are TGTGCCAGCAGCCCCGGGCGGGCCTTATACAATGAGCAGTTCTTC. Protein: CASSPGRALYNEQFF.